The present T cell receptor beta chain was sequenced within a study of a mutant IDH1 vaccine in newly diagnosed glioma (dated by TCRdb to the early 2020s). Concerning the study at large: Vaccination was initiated 4-6 weeks after radiotherapy alone, or concurrently with temozolomide cycles in the chemotherapy-containing groups. Prior to enrollment, patients had been given standard therapy consisting of radiotherapy alone, temozolomide alone, or radiochemotherapy with temozolomide, with the combination given to most patients. The week-35 safety follow-up took place at visit V12, and the week-47 end of study took place at visit V13. Longitudinal TCRB deep sequencing was done for 25 treated patients, wherever samples were available for exploratory analyses. Peripheral blood samples were drawn at six visits, namely V03 (baseline), V05, V07, V10, V12 and V13. Of the approximately 30 treated patients, around 62% were male and approximately 38% were female, and a mean age of 40.4 years was recorded. The full study reports these points: The authors stated that sample limitations prevented analyses of patient blood samples from being reproduced. Changes in the top peripheral T cell clonotypes picked up by TCRB sequencing did not appear to be linked to pseudoprogression. Availability determined which PBMC samples were chosen for TCRB deep sequencing. Across multiple MHC alleles, vaccine-induced immune responses were seen in about 93% of patients.

As to this clone: The specificity of this receptor is unknown. One base away there is no much larger clone; base qualities are not given.

Deletion took 8 bases off V and 4 bases off J, with a span of 11 bases between the germline ends. Looking up the germline V gene (reference sequence) yields CDR1 MNHNY and CDR2 SVGAGI. The CDR3 has 13 amino acids, counting the end cysteine and phenylalanine. Only CDR3 DNA remains: 39 bases, in frame from the first base. Receptor libraries were prepared by the immunoSEQ multiplex PCR assay. Rearranged TCR beta chain sequences were amplified with the hsTCRB Kit following the manufacturer's protocol. TCRB libraries were sequenced on an Illumina MiSeq. The source study handled its data this way. The kit vendor's proprietary platform handled demultiplexing, trimming and gene mapping. TCRdb re-hosts the immuneACCESS table, in-frame sequences only. Its copies lack some clones; in the studies checked, an unresolved V gene accounts for under half of them, and the cause for the rest is not known. V and J calls and clone size are as listed in that table; D and trimming were resolved from the DNA. Across this sample there are about 34,000 clones, with approximately 87% seen only once. The ten largest clonotypes hold around 12% of the sample.

Taken with the paper, the label for time point translates to: week 47, end of study. Each vaccine dose, consisting of 300 ug of a 20-mer mutant IDH1 peptide in Montanide, was administered subcutaneously with topical imiquimod. Patients were given eight vaccinations, in weeks 1, 3, 5, 7, 11, 15, 19 and 23, which matched visits V03 through V10. The donors had newly diagnosed IDH1-mutant astrocytomas of WHO grade 3 or 4 that showed loss of nuclear ATRX. The samples were drawn from NOA16, a multicentre, single-arm, open-label phase I trial in Germany that tested a mutant IDH1 peptide vaccine in humans for the first time. Genomic DNA for TCRB sequencing was extracted from EDTA blood using the DNeasy Blood and Tissue Kit.

This TCR was recovered from a young woman with glioma. Specimen: PBMCs, collected from a glioma patient whose treatment included an IDH1 peptide vaccine. The chain was built from TRBV6-6 and TRBJ2-2, with TRBD2 tentatively as D gene (5 bases match). The DNA sequence is TGTGCCAGCCTCCTAGCTATCACCGGGGAGCTGTTTTTT. Translation gives CASLLAITGELFF.